The following is a T cell receptor (beta chain) sequence with its context. Its cognate antigen has yet to be identified. One base away there is no much larger clone; base qualities are not given. The source of the sample is a study of blood T cells in healthy people across ages (dated by TCRdb to between 2015 and 2017). Concerning the study at large: In model experiments, roughly one uniquely barcoded TCR beta cDNA molecule per two T cells was captured by template switching. Age-related changes in TCR beta repertoire diversity were measured in the study by deep sequencing normalized with unique cDNA molecular identifiers. To avoid experimental bias, donors of different ages were distributed randomly across sequencing lanes. Two additional independent replicas of 1 million unique cDNA reads from the same blood draw were analyzed for two donors (one aged 18 to 30 and one aged 80 or older). The donors were split into four age groups: young (average 16 years), middle-aged (roughly 42), aged (over 55) and long-lived (over 75). Beyond this particular receptor, the publication reports: Because profiling used bulk unsorted PBMCs, naive and antigen-experienced compartments could not be compared conclusively. Because the CMV infection status of the donors was unknown, age-related changes in expanded clonotypes may potentially have been confounded. Compared with the aged group, more naive CD4+ T cells, fewer expanded clones and increased TCR diversity were shown by the long-lived group, suggesting age selection. Total diversity estimates from one million sequenced T cells were considered lower bounds and underestimates. Observed TCR beta diversity per million T cells fell roughly linearly with age, and a significant reduction was already apparent by age around 39. A strong correlation was found between observed TCR beta diversity and the percentage of naive T cells measured by flow cytometry.

The method behind the library was 5' RACE. Sequencer: Illumina HiSeq 2500. The second PCR ran for roughly 6 to 11 cycles and used a J-beta primer mix along with a sample-barcoded 5' primer. Each TCR beta cDNA molecule received a unique molecular identifier from a template-switch 5' adaptor carrying 12 random nucleotides. At least 2.5 million CDR3-containing paired-end reads were obtained from each sample. First-strand cDNA was synthesized from all RNA with the Mint cDNA synthesis kit, primed by a TRBC-specific oligonucleotide. After uracil-DNA glycosylase treatment, a first 18-cycle PCR used universal primers M1SS and BC2_uni_R on all cDNA. The source study handled its data this way. Normalization of each sample was performed by random selection of 1 million high-quality reads, each carrying a distinct molecular identifier. Reads with shared molecular identifiers were discarded instead of being binned into consensus sequences. MiTCR, run with a Q25 quality threshold and the strictest error-elimination algorithm, handled CDR3 identification, clonotype clustering and error correction. A nonparametric unseen species model with Euler transformation was used to estimate a lower bound on total TCR beta diversity. TCRdb reran the public reads through fastp at Q25 and MiXCR, keeping productive beta chains. Rows with one shared CDR3 protein collapse into an entry with the most common genes and DNA. TCRdb, rather than the study authors, made the V and J calls. The sample includes over a million distinct CDR3 sequences, with 42% observed a single time. The ten largest account for 7% to 9% of the sample.

Systemically healthy Caucasian individuals from Russia, 35 to 50 in total and aged roughly 6 to 100 years, were included as donors. Each donor gave about 9.7 milliliters of peripheral blood, drawn into EDTA-treated Vacutainer tubes. Ficoll-Paque density-gradient centrifugation was used to isolate PBMCs, with at least 7 million obtained per sample. Trizol reagent was used to extract total RNA from PBMCs, with at least 6 micrograms per sample. For every donor, an aliquot of PBMCs went through flow cytometry to measure the percentages of naive CD45RAhigh/CD27high T cells. This TCR derives from a woman aged 18-35 years in good health. Sequencing used blood.

The nucleotide sequence reads TGTGCCAGCAGTGACGTCCCTTCTGGGGCCAACGTCCTGACTTTC. Its protein is CASSDVPSGANVLTF. The chain joins TRBV6-4 to TRBJ2-6, with the identity of the D gene unclear. The junction shows trimming of 2 bases on V and 1 base on J, plus 6 bases between the germline ends. CDR3 length: 15 amino acids, cysteine to phenylalanine. The CDR3 DNA has 45 bases and is translated from base 1. CDR1 and CDR2 are drawn from the germline V gene: MRHNA, SNTAGT.